A single sample gave rise to the 28 T cell receptor beta chains below, sequenced in a study of blood T cell repertoires in COVID-19. Clones were read by immunoSEQ multiplex PCR, and TCRdb kept only the in-frame ones, dropping some. The sample shows 45,000 to 50,000 clones, approximately 83% of them seen only once. Sequencing was carried out using peripheral blood. These receptors came from an elderly man in a cohort sampled during active COVID-19.

V is TRBV18 and J is TRBJ1-1; D perhaps matches TRBD1 (5 bases). Germline V gene sequence: CDR1 KGHSH, CDR2 LQKENI. V dropped 6 bases and J dropped 2 bases, with 16 bases sitting between them. The length of the CDR3 is 15 residues. DNA for the CDR3: TGTGCCAGCTCTGCACGGGGGGGGTTTAACACTGAAGCTTTCTTT. Translating gives CASSARGGFNTEAFF.

This chain joins TRBV5-8 and TRBJ2-3; TRBD2 agrees at 9 bases. J lost 9 bases, V lost 0 bases, and 8 bases had no gene match. The germline CDR1 and CDR2 sequences are SGHTS and YDEGEE. The CDR3 is made up of 15 amino acids. CDR3 bases: TGTGCCAGCAGCTTGGTTCGCGGGGGGGCGACCACGCAGTATTTT. This encodes CASSLVRGGATTQYF.

The chain joins TRBV6-1 to TRBJ2-1; TRBD2 matches at 10 bases. Germline V CDR1 and CDR2: MNHNS, SASEGT. The CDR3 length is 16 residues. V dropped 2 bases and J dropped 4; count of bases not matched to a gene: 5. In nucleotides, the CDR3 is TGTGCCAGCAGTGAATTAGCGGGGGGAGCATACAATGAGCAGTTCTTC. It translates to CASSELAGGAYNEQFF.

This chain joins TRBV28 and TRBJ1-2; 8 nucleotides align to TRBD1. This CDR3 spans 19 amino acids. Germline CDR1 MDHEN, CDR2 SYDVKM. J lost 6 bases, V lost 0 bases, and 18 bases had no gene match. CDR3 DNA sequence: TGTGCCAGCAGTTTATGGCTGTCGGGACAGGAAACCTCCGGCCATGGCTACACCTTC. Amino acid sequence: CASSLWLSGQETSGHGYTF.

This chain connects TRBV30 to TRBJ2-1; 9 positions agree with TRBD1. The CDR3 consists of 17 residues. The germline CDR1 and CDR2 sequences are GTSNPN and SVGIG (reference sequence). Trimming at V came to 7 bases and at J to 4 bases, leaving 17 bases not matched to a gene. The CDR3 region is CASRLGQGGGHYNEQFF. The CDR3 nucleotides read TGTGCCTCGCGACTGGGACAGGGAGGGGGACATTACAATGAGCAGTTCTTC. Complete variable domain (other parts from reference TRBV30 and TRBJ2-1): SQTIHQWPATLVQPVGSPLSLECTVEGTSNPNLYWYRQAAGRGLQLLFYSVGIGQISSEVPQNLSASRPQDRQFILSSKKLLLSDSGFYLCASRLGQGGGHYNEQFFGPGTRLTVL.

The CDR3 is CASSPTKITGELFF. CDR3 DNA: TGTGCCAGCAGCCCCACAAAGATCACCGGGGAGCTGTTTTTT. This rearrangement joins TRBV7-8 to TRBJ2-2; D not certain. Trimming left V 5 bases short and J 4 bases short, with 11 bases between. Germline CDR1 and CDR2: SGHVS and FQNEAQ. The CDR3 loop spans 14 amino acids.

V gene TRBV5-3 combines with J gene TRBJ1-4, with TRBD1 matching over 10 bases. TRBV5-3 is labeled an ORF, and its function is uncertain. V shed 4 bases and J 4 bases; nucleotides not matched to a gene: 4. This CDR3 comprises 15 residues. In nucleotides, the CDR3 is TGTGCCAGAAGCACGGGACAGGGGTTTAATGAAAAACTGTTTTTT. This translates into CARSTGQGFNEKLFF.

The rearrangement joins TRBV7-9 to TRBJ1-4, with TRBD1 matching over 10 bases. The germline V gene has CDR1 SEHNR and CDR2 FQNEAQ (reference sequence). CDR3 size: 15 residues. V lost 5 bases and J lost 7; bases outside the gene matches: 7. CDR3 bases: TGTGCCAGCAGCACCCCGACAGGGGGCCGTGAAAAACTGTTTTTT. Amino acids: CASSTPTGGREKLFF.

V gene TRBV2 combines with J gene TRBJ1-1, with D perhaps matching TRBD1 (6 bases). The CDR3 totals 12 residues. V was trimmed by 6 bases and J by 5 bases, leaving 10 bases between them. CDR1 and CDR2 from the germline V gene are SNHLY and FYNNEI. CDR3 bases: TGTGCCAGCAGATCACAGGGTACTGAAGCTTTCTTT. This encodes CASRSQGTEAFF.

This chain uses TRBV7-2 with TRBJ2-3; maybe TRBD2 (6 bases). CDR3 length: 15 residues. V shed 1 base and J shed 6 bases, with 14 bases lying between them. Germline CDR1 SGHTA, CDR2 FQGNSA. The CDR3 DNA reads TGTGCCAGCAGCTTAGGGATAGCGGTAACGGATACGCAGTATTTT. This codes for CASSLGIAVTDTQYF. Drawing the rest from reference TRBV7-2 and TRBJ2-3, the complete variable domain is GAGVSQSPSNKVTEKGKDVELRCDPISGHTALYWYRQSLGQGLEFLIYFQGNSAPDKSGLPSDRFSAERTGGSVSTLTIQRTQQEDSAVYLCASSLGIAVTDTQYFGPGTRLTVL.

V and J are TRBV24-1 and TRBJ2-7; 7 bases line up with TRBD1. The CDR3 has 15 amino acids. The germline gives CDR1 KGHDR, CDR2 SFDVKD. V lost 4 bases, J lost 2 bases, and 7 bases stayed unmatched. CDR3 amino acids: CATSESGQPTYEQYF. The CDR3 DNA is TGTGCCACCAGTGAATCGGGACAGCCGACCTACGAGCAGTACTTC.

V gene TRBV15 combines with J gene TRBJ2-7; 11 bases align to TRBD2. This CDR3 spans 15 amino acids. The V gene end was trimmed by 3 bases and the J gene end by 3 bases; junction bases not matched to a gene: 4. The germline V gene has CDR1 LNHNV and CDR2 YYDKDF (reference sequence). This chain's CDR3 is CATSRVTSGNYEQYF. The CDR3 DNA is TGTGCCACCAGCAGGGTGACTAGCGGGAACTACGAGCAGTACTTC.

This clone was counted a single time. The rearrangement links TRBV20-1 to TRBJ2-3; 11 bases align to TRBD2. Looked up from germline, CDR1 is DFQATT and CDR2 is SNEGSKA (reference sequence). The CDR3 runs to 16 residues. After removal of 3 bases from V and 1 base from J, the junction contained 6 bases not matched to a gene. The CDR3 region is CSASTSGSLGTDTQYF. The CDR3 nucleotides read TGCAGTGCTAGTACTAGCGGGAGCCTAGGCACAGATACGCAGTATTTT.

This chain links TRBV10-3 with TRBJ1-2; D is unresolved. Germline CDR1 reads ENHRY; CDR2 reads SYGVKD. Between the trimmed V and J ends, which lost 0 bases and 5 bases, there was a span of 7 bases. CDR3 size: 13 residues. As DNA, the CDR3 is TGTGCCATCAGTGAGTCAAGCGTGTATGGCTACACCTTC. Translated, it gives CAISESSVYGYTF.

In this sample, this clone turned up once. The V and J genes are TRBV30 and TRBJ1-5; D is undetermined. CDR3 length: 14 residues. CDR1 and CDR2 from the germline V gene are GTSNPN and SVGIG (reference sequence). Between the trimmed V and J ends, which lost 1 base and 6 bases, there was a span of 13 bases. The CDR3 bases are TGTGCCTGGAGTGGTTCGCGGGGAAGTCAGCCCCAGCATTTT. This sequence encodes CAWSGSRGSQPQHF.

J is TRBJ1-4 and V is TRBV15, with a tentative D call TRBD1 (5 bases). CDR3 size: 20 residues. Germline values: CDR1 LNHNV, CDR2 YYDKDF (reference sequence). The V and J ends lost 2 bases and 0 bases respectively, with 22 bases between them. In DNA form, the CDR3 reads TGTGCCACCAGCAGACTCTTAGCCGGGAGAGGGGTTGCAACTAATGAAAAACTGTTTTTT. Protein sequence: CATSRLLAGRGVATNEKLFF.

This clone was seen a single time. The chain joins TRBV24-1 to TRBJ2-1; D is perhaps TRBD1 (6 bases). The CDR3 totals 16 residues. Between the trimmed V and J ends, which lost 3 bases and 7 bases, there was a span of 18 bases. CDR1 and CDR2 from the germline V gene are KGHDR and SFDVKD. The CDR3 sequence is CATSDAQGWSRNEQFF. DNA of the CDR3: TGTGCCACCAGTGATGCACAGGGTTGGTCCAGAAATGAGCAGTTCTTC.

The rearrangement links TRBV10-3 to TRBJ1-6; D is uncertain. The CDR3 is 16 amino acids. The V gene's germline CDR1 is ENHRY and CDR2 SYGVKD. V was clipped by 2 bases and J by 9 bases, with 17 bases between them. CDR3 DNA sequence: TGTGCCATCAGTGAGGCAGAGGGTAAAGGGAGTTCACCCCTCCACTTT. Protein: CAISEAEGKGSSPLHF.

This clone was recorded only once. This rearrangement joins TRBV2 to TRBJ2-2; 11 bases align to TRBD2. CDR1 is SNHLY, CDR2 FYNNEI, per germline. The CDR3 sequence is 17 residues long. V was pared by 6 bases and J by 1 base, with 7 bases of the junction left unmatched. The CDR3 region is CASSPWGTSGNTGELFF. CDR3 bases: TGTGCCAGCAGCCCCTGGGGGACTAGCGGGAACACCGGGGAGCTGTTTTTT.

The chain carries TRBV6-5 and TRBJ2-3; maybe TRBD1 (5 bases). CDR1 and CDR2 (germline): MNHEY, SVGAGI. Between the trimmed V and J ends, which lost 6 bases and 2 bases, there was a span of 12 bases. The CDR3 spans 14 residues. The CDR3 DNA is TGTGCCAGCAGGCAGGGTACCATCACAGATACGCAGTATTTT. This sequence encodes CASRQGTITDTQYF.

The V gene is TRBV5-1, the J gene TRBJ1-6; the D gene is possibly TRBD1 (5 bases). V lost 0 bases to trimming and J lost 5 bases, with 12 bases between them. Germline V gene data show CDR1 as SGHRS and CDR2 as YFSETQ. CDR3 length equals 16 residues. CDR3 bases: TGCGCCAGCAGCTTGGGATCTCAGGGCGATAATTCACCCCTCCACTTT. It specifies CASSLGSQGDNSPLHF. The variable domain in full, with the rest retrieved from reference TRBV5-1 and TRBJ1-6, is KAGVTQTPRYLIKTRGQQVTLSCSPISGHRSVSWYQQTPGQGLQFLFEYFSETQRNKGNFPGRFSGRQFSNSRSEMNVSTLELGDSALYLCASSLGSQGDNSPLHFGNGTRLTVT.

The chain uses TRBV2 and TRBJ2-3, with TRBD2 matching over 12 bases. V lost 10 bases and J lost 3; bases outside the gene matches: 8. Germline lookup yields CDR1 SNHLY and CDR2 FYNNEI. The CDR3 has 15 amino acids. Written as DNA, the CDR3 is TGTGCCACCCGACTAGCGGGAGTGTATACAGATACGCAGTATTTT. This codes for CATRLAGVYTDTQYF.

This clone was counted once. The chain employs TRBV30 and TRBJ1-3, with 7 bases identical to TRBD1. This CDR3 region has 15 residues. Germline CDR1 and CDR2: GTSNPN and SVGIG (reference sequence). The trim removed 3 bases at V and 3 bases at J, leaving 8 bases unmatched. CDR3 DNA: TGTGCCTGGAGAAAAGACAGGGTGGGTGGAAACACCATATATTTT. It is translated as CAWRKDRVGGNTIYF.

The chain employs TRBV6-5 and TRBJ1-2; tentative D call: TRBD1 (6 bases). This CDR3 is 15 amino acids long. Looked up from germline, CDR1 is MNHEY and CDR2 is SVGAGI. V lost 1 base and J lost 3, with 12 bases in between. The CDR3 bases are TGTGCCAGCAGTTACTTTATCCAGGGGTACTATGGCTACACCTTC. Protein sequence: CASSYFIQGYYGYTF.

Notes on this clone: Other DNA variants within this sample encode the same CDR3. The chain recombines TRBV28 with TRBJ2-2; possible D gene TRBD2, 6 bases. The V end was cut by 3 bases, the J end by 5 bases, with 7 bases between. Germline CDR1 is MDHEN and CDR2 is SYDVKM. This CDR3 is built from 13 residues. DNA for the CDR3: TGTGCCAGCAGTTTCCGGGGGACCGGGGAGCTGTTTTTT. As protein: CASSFRGTGELFF.

The table lists this clone with a count of one. The V call is TRBV5-1, the J call TRBJ2-4; TRBD1 is a possible D gene (5 bases). Trimming removed 3 bases at V and 2 bases at J, with 15 bases between. The CDR3 covers 16 residues. Germline CDR1 reads SGHRS; CDR2 reads YFSETQ. CDR3 sequence: CASSSSGIGSKNIQYF. The CDR3 coding sequence is TGCGCCAGCAGCTCCTCAGGGATTGGGTCCAAAAACATTCAGTACTTC.

This clone was counted between two and nine times. The chain joins TRBV28 to TRBJ1-1, with D hard to call. The CDR3 length is 13 residues. The V end was cut by 0 bases, the J end by 10 bases, with 12 bases between. CDR1 MDHEN and CDR2 SYDVKM come from the germline V gene. As DNA, the CDR3 is TGTGCCAGCAGTTTATGGTCATCGGGTATAGCTTTCTTT. This gives the protein CASSLWSSGIAFF.

The chain has TRBV28 and TRBJ2-5, with D possibly matching TRBD1 (5 bases). This CDR3 is 13 amino acids long. CDR1 MDHEN and CDR2 SYDVKM come from the germline V gene. Trimming pared 7 bases from V and 5 bases from J, leaving 14 bases between. The DNA of the CDR3 is TGTGCCAGCACCCTGACAGAGTCCGAGACCCAGTACTTC. This gives the protein CASTLTESETQYF.